These 2 T cell receptor beta chains share one sample of origin, sequenced in a study of blood T cell repertoires in COVID-19. The repertoire was sequenced with immunoSEQ multiplex PCR; TCRdb's copy has only in-frame clones and lacks some. The data contain about 180,000 clones, roughly 87% of them singletons. The specimen was peripheral blood. These receptors were collected from a man aged 18 to 29 who had recovered from COVID-19.

V usage is TRBV29-1 and J usage is TRBJ1-2, with D possibly TRBD1 on 5 matching bases. The V end was cut by 6 bases, the J end by 4 bases, with 15 bases between. The CDR3 spans 13 residues. Looked up from germline, CDR1 is SQVTM and CDR2 is ANQGSEA. This CDR3 reads CSVEGRGLYGYTF. CDR3 bases: TGCAGCGTGGAGGGCCGGGGCCTCTATGGCTACACCTTC.

The chain recombines TRBV2 with TRBJ2-2; the match to TRBD2 covers 7 bases. The germline gives CDR1 SNHLY, CDR2 FYNNEI. Trimming cost V 8 bases and J 6 bases; bases outside gene matches: 15. The CDR3 has 16 residues. In DNA form, the CDR3 reads TGTGCCAGCCGGGCCGGCGCGGGGGTGGTGGCCGGGGAGCTGTTTTTT. Amino acid sequence: CASRAGAGVVAGELFF.